Below are 9 T cell receptor beta chains sequenced from a single sample in a study of shared clonotypes between healthy human individuals. Data came from immunoSEQ multiplex PCR; TCRdb stores just in-frame clones and leaves some out. This table holds more than 2,000,000 clones, around nine tenths found once. The specimen sequenced was naive CD4+ T cells sorted from blood. As to subset: CD45RA+ positively selected. These receptors were taken from a man younger than 35 in good health.

The genes are TRBV5-1 and TRBJ2-3; TRBD2 agrees at 9 bases. Germline CDR1 and CDR2: SGHRS and YFSETQ. The CDR3 has 14 residues. Trimming at V came to 3 bases and at J to 4 bases, leaving 3 bases not matched to a gene. The CDR3 DNA reads as TGCGCCAGCAGCTCGGGGACTAGCCCAGATACGCAGTATTTT. Translated, it gives CASSSGTSPDTQYF.

This clone has a handful of counts. Other nucleotide sequences from this sample produce the same CDR3. The gene calls are TRBV2 and TRBJ2-3; D call uncertain. Trimming took off 5 bases at V and 3 bases at J, with 3 bases between the two ends. The CDR3 contains 11 residues. Germline V gene sequence: CDR1 SNHLY, CDR2 FYNNEI. The CDR3 sequence is CASSTTDTQYF. CDR3 coding DNA: TGTGCCAGCAGTACAACAGATACGCAGTATTTT.

The chain joins TRBV5-1 to TRBJ2-3; D may be TRBD1 (6 bases). Trimming removed 4 bases from V and 6 bases from J, with 12 bases in between. The CDR3 totals 13 residues. Per germline, CDR1 SGHRS and CDR2 YFSETQ. The CDR3 sequence is CASSRRTDDTQYF. In DNA, the CDR3 is TGCGCCAGCAGCCGAAGGACAGATGATACGCAGTATTTT.

The rearrangement links TRBV2 to TRBJ2-1, with TRBD2 matching over 12 bases. The CDR3 is 15 amino acids. The V gene's germline CDR1 is SNHLY and CDR2 FYNNEI. The V gene end was trimmed by 6 bases and the J gene end by 5 bases; junction bases not matched to a gene: 5. The CDR3 loop reads CASRALAGGDNEQFF. The CDR3 coding sequence is TGTGCCAGCAGGGCACTAGCGGGGGGAGACAATGAGCAGTTCTTC.

This rearrangement joins TRBV19 to TRBJ2-2; maybe TRBD1 (6 bases). Germline loops: CDR1 LNHDA, CDR2 SQIVND (reference sequence). V was cut by 8 bases and J by 0 bases, with 16 bases left in between. CDR3 length: 16 residues. The CDR3 DNA follows: TGTGCCAGTGGGATAGGGACAAGCTCGAACACCGGGGAGCTGTTTTTT. It encodes CASGIGTSSNTGELFF.

This clone has a handful of counts. This chain links TRBV10-3 with TRBJ1-6; possible D gene TRBD1, 5 bases. CDR1 is ENHRY, CDR2 SYGVKD, per germline. The CDR3 is 13 residues long. V dropped 8 bases and J dropped 6 bases, with 11 bases sitting between them. The CDR3 nucleotides read TGTGCCATCCACGGACACTTTAATTCACCCCTCCACTTT. Amino acids: CAIHGHFNSPLHF.

The chain couples TRBV5-4 to TRBJ2-2; D tentatively reads TRBD1 or TRBD2 (5 bases each). CDR1 and CDR2 from the germline V gene are SGHNT and YYREEE (reference sequence). This CDR3 is 13 amino acids long. Deletions cut 5 bases from V and 5 bases from J, with 10 bases between. The CDR3 sequence: CASSWDQTGELFF. For the CDR3, the DNA is TGTGCCAGCAGTTGGGACCAAACCGGGGAGCTGTTTTTT. The full variable domain, its missing parts supplied by reference TRBV5-4 and TRBJ2-2, is ETGVTQSPTHLIKTRGQQVTLRCSSQSGHNTVSWYQQALGQGPQFIFQYYREEENGRGNFPPRFSGLQFPNYSSELNVNALELDDSALYLCASSWDQTGELFFGEGSRLTVL.

V gene TRBV6-5 combines with J gene TRBJ2-7; either TRBD1 or TRBD2 may supply D (5 bases each). Germline-derived CDR1 and CDR2 are MNHEY and SVGAGI. The V end lost 4 bases, the J end lost 1 base, and 11 bases lay between the germline ends. CDR3 length: 14 residues. Here the CDR3 DNA reads TGTGCCAGCAGTTCCTGGGACGGGTCCTACGAGCAGTACTTC. Translated, it gives CASSSWDGSYEQYF.

The rearrangement links TRBV11-2 to TRBJ1-4; 10 bases line up with TRBD1. The CDR3 has 17 residues. After removal of 3 bases from V and 2 bases from J, the junction contained 6 bases not matched to a gene. Germline V lookup: CDR1 SGHAT, CDR2 FQNNGV. The CDR3 nucleotides read TGTGCCAGCAGCTTGACAGGGGGCAGGGGGACTAATGAAAAACTGTTTTTT. Protein sequence: CASSLTGGRGTNEKLFF.